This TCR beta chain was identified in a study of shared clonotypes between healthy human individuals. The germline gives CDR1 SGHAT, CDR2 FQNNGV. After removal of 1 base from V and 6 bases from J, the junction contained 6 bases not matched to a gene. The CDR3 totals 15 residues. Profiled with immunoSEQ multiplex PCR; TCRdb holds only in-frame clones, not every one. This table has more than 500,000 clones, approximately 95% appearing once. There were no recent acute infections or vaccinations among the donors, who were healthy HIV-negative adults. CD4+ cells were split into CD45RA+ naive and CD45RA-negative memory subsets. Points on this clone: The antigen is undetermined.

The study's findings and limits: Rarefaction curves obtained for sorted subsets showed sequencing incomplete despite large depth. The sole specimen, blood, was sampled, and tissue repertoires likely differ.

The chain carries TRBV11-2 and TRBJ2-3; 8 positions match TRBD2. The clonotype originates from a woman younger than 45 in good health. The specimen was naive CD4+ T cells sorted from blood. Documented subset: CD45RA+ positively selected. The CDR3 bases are TGTGCCAGCAGCTTAGCCAGCGGGAGCCCCGATACGCAGTATTTT. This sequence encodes CASSLASGSPDTQYF. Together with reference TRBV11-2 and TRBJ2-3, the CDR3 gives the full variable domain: EAGVAQSPRYKIIEKRQSVAFWCNPISGHATLYWYQQILGQGPKLLIQFQNNGVVDDSQLPKDRFSAERLKGVDSTLKIQPAKLEDSAVYLCASSLASGSPDTQYFGPGTRLTVL.